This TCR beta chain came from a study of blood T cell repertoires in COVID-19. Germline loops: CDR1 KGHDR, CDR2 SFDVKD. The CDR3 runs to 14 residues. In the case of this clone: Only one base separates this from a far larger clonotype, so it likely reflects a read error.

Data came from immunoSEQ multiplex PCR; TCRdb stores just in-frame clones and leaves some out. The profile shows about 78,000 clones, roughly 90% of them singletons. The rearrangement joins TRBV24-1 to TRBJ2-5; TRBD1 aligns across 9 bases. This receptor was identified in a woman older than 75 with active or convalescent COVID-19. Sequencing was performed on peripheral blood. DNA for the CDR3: TGTGCCACCTGTGACGACGACAGGGGGAAGACCCAGTACTTC. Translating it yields CATCDDDRGKTQYF.